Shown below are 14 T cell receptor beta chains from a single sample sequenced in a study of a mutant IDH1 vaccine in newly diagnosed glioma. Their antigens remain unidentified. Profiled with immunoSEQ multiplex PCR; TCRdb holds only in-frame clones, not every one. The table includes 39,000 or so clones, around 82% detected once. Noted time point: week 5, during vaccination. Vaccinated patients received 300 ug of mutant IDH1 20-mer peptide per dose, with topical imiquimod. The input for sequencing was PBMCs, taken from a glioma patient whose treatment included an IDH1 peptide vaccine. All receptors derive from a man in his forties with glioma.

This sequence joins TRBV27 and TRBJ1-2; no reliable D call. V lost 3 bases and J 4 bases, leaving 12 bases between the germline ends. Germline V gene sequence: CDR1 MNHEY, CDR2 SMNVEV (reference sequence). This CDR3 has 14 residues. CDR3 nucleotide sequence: TGTGCCAGCAGTTTGAGAGTCCCACCCTATGGCTACACCTTC. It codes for CASSLRVPPYGYTF.

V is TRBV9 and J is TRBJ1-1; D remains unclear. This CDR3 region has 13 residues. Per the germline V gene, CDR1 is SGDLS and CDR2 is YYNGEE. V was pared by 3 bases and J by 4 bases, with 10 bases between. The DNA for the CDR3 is TGTGCCAGCAGCGCCTGGGAGGGCACTGAAGCTTTCTTT. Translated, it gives CASSAWEGTEAFF.

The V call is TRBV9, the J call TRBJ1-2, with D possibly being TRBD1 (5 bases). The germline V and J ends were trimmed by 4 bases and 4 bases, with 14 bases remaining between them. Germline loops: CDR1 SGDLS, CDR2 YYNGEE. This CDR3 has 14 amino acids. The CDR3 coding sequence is TGTGCCAGCAGCCAGACAGCGTTGACCTATGGCTACACCTTC. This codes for CASSQTALTYGYTF.

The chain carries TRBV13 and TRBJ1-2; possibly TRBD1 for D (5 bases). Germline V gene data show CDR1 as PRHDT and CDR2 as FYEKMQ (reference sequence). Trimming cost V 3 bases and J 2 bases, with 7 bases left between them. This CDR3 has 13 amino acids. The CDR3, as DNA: TGTGCCAGCAGCTTGAGGGGAAACTATGGCTACACCTTC. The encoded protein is CASSLRGNYGYTF.

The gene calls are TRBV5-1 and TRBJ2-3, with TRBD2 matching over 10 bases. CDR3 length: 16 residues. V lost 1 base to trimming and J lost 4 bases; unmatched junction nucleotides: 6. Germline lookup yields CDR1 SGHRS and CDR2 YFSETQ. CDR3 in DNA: TGCGCCAGCAGCTTGAGTTTTCTAGCGGGGGCAGATACGCAGTATTTT. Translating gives CASSLSFLAGADTQYF.

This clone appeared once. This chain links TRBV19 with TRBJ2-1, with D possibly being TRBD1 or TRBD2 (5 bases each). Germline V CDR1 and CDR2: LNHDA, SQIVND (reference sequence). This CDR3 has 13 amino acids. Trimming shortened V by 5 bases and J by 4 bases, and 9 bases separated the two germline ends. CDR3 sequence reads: CASSPGPYNEQFF. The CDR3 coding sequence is TGTGCCAGTAGTCCGGGACCTTACAATGAGCAGTTCTTC.

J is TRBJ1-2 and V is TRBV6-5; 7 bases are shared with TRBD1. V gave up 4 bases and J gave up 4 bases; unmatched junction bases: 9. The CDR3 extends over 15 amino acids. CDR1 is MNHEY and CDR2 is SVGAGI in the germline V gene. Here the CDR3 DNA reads TGTGCCAGCAGTTTAGACAGGGACTGGTTCTATGGCTACACCTTC. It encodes CASSLDRDWFYGYTF.

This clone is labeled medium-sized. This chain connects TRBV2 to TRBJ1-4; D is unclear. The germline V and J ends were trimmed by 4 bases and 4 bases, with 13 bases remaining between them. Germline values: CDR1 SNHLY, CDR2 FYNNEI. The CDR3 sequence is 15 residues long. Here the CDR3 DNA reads TGTGCCAGCAGTGTGGGAGGTCAGAGTAATGAAAAACTGTTTTTT. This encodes CASSVGGQSNEKLFF.

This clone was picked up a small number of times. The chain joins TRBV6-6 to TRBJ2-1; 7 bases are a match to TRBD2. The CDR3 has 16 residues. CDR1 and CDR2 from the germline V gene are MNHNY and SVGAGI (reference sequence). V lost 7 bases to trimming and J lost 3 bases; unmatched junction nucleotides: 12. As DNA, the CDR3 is TGTGCCAGCATCCTCTCGGGGGGACCTCACTACAATGAGCAGTTCTTC. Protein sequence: CASILSGGPHYNEQFF.

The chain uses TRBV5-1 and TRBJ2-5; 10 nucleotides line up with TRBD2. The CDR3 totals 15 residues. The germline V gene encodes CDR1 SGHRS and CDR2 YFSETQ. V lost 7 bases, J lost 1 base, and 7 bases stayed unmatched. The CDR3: CASAPIAGGQETQYF. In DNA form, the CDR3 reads TGCGCCAGCGCCCCAATAGCGGGGGGCCAAGAGACCCAGTACTTC. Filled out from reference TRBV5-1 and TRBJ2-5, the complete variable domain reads KAGVTQTPRYLIKTRGQQVTLSCSPISGHRSVSWYQQTPGQGLQFLFEYFSETQRNKGNFPGRFSGRQFSNSRSEMNVSTLELGDSALYLCASAPIAGGQETQYFGPGTRLLVL.

This CDR3 is CAIRGTGYYYGYTF. CDR3 DNA sequence: TGTGCCATCAGGGGGACAGGGTATTACTATGGCTACACCTTC. This sequence joins TRBV10-3 and TRBJ1-2, with 9 nucleotides matching TRBD1. V dropped 6 bases and J dropped 3; count of bases not matched to a gene: 5. The CDR3 runs 14 residues. The germline CDR1 and CDR2 sequences are ENHRY and SYGVKD.

The CDR3 DNA reads as TGTGCCAGCGGCGCAGTCGCCAATCAGCCCCAGCATTTT. It yields the protein CASGAVANQPQHF. V is TRBV6-6 and J is TRBJ1-5; unclear D gene. Trimming pared 8 bases from V and 3 bases from J, leaving 11 bases between. The V gene's germline CDR1 is MNHNY and CDR2 SVGAGI (reference sequence). CDR3 length equals 13 residues.

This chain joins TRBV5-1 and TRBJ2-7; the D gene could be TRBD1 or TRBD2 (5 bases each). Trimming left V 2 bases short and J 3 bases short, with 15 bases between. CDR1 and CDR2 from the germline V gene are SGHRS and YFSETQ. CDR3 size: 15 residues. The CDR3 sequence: CASSFGRGRIYEQYF. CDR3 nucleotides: TGCGCCAGCAGCTTCGGTCGGGGCAGGATCTACGAGCAGTACTTC.

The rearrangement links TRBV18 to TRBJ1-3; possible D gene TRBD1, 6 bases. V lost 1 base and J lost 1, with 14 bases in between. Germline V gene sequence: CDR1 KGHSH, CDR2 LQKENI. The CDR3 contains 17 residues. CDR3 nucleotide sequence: TGTGCCAGCTCACCACTGGGGGCTAGAGGTTCTGGAAACACCATATATTTT. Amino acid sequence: CASSPLGARGSGNTIYF.